This TCR beta chain emerged from a study of cytomegalovirus exposure and HLA in healthy donors. Study summary: As released early, the data held roughly 85 million unique TCRs from HLA-typed donors.

The PCR made use of 60 Vbeta and 13 Jbeta primers. Profiling relied on immunoSEQ multiplex PCR, and the TCRdb table lists in-frame clones only, not all of them. The table lists approximately 97,000 clones, about 78% of them singletons. Study-wide points: Sequencing likely generated an artifact that appeared as a cluster of highly shared sequence variants.

On this clone: Antigen: not known.

CDR1 and CDR2 from the germline V gene are MNHEY and SMNVEV (reference sequence). This CDR3 has 14 amino acids. Trimming at V came to 7 bases and at J to 6 bases, leaving 10 bases not matched to a gene. Source material: PBMCs. J is TRBJ2-7 and V is TRBV27, with 9 bases matching TRBD1. The TCR comes from a woman aged 40 to 50 in good health and CMV-seropositive. CDR3 amino acids: CASNFPGQGGEQYF. CDR3 nucleotides: TGTGCCAGCAATTTCCCGGGACAGGGTGGCGAGCAGTACTTC.